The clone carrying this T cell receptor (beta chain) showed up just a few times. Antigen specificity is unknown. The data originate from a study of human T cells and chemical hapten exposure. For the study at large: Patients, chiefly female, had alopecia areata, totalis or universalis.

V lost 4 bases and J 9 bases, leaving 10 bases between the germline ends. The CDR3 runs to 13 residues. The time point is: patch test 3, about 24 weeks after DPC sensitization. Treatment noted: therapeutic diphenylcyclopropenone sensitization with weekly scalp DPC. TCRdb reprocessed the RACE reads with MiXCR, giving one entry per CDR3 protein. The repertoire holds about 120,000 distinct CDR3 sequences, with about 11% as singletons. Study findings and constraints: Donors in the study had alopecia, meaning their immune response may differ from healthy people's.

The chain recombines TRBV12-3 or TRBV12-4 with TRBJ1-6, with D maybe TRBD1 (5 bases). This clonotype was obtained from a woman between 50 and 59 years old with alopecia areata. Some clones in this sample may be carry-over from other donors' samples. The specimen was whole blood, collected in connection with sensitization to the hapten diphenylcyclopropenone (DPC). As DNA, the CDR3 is TGTGCCAGCAGTTGTGGGACCTCTTCACCCCTCCACTTT. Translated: CASSCGTSSPLHF.